The 32 T cell receptor beta chains in this list originate from one sample, sequenced in a study of naive and memory T cell subsets. Two oligonucleotides, mixed equimolar, formed the beta constant-region primer covering TRBC1 and TRBC2. Four rounds of PCR amplified the ligated cDNA using nested alpha and beta constant-region primers plus SP2. TCRdb re-called the UMI-ligation and nested PCR reads with MiXCR, one entry per CDR3 protein. The table shows 80,000 or so distinct CDR3 sequences, with around 9% occurring only once. The specimen sequenced was naive CD8+ T cells from blood. All receptors derive from a human donor in good health.

This chain joins TRBV4-2 and TRBJ1-1; D possibly corresponds to TRBD1 (6 bases). The CDR3 consists of 17 residues. The V and J ends lost 0 bases and 2 bases respectively, with 16 bases between them. Germline V gene data show CDR1 as LGHNA and CDR2 as YNFKEQ. The CDR3 loop reads CASSQDGLPGANTEAFF. CDR3 coding DNA: TGTGCCAGCAGCCAAGATGGTCTGCCAGGGGCTAACACTGAAGCTTTCTTT.

There are a few counts of this clonotype. The chain combines TRBV10-3 with TRBJ2-1; possible D gene TRBD2, 5 bases. The CDR3 has 12 amino acids. Germline-derived CDR1 and CDR2 are ENHRY and SYGVKD. Trimming removed 6 bases from V and 5 bases from J, with 8 bases in between. For the CDR3, the DNA is TGTGCCATCAGGGGAGAAAACAATGAGCAGTTCTTC. As protein: CAIRGENNEQFF.

This clonotype was observed at least ten times. The chain employs TRBV4-1 and TRBJ1-1; TRBD1 might be the D (5 bases). V was trimmed by 5 bases and J by 0 bases, leaving 10 bases between them. The CDR3 sequence is 14 residues long. CDR1 and CDR2 (germline): MGHRA, YSYEKL. The CDR3 bases are TGCGCCAGCAGCTCACAGGATTTGAACACTGAAGCTTTCTTT. Encoded protein: CASSSQDLNTEAFF.

This clonotype was seen a few times. The chain's CDR3 is CASRTSGRWDTQYF. In DNA form, the CDR3 reads TGTGCCAGCCGGACTAGCGGGAGATGGGATACGCAGTATTTT. The chain combines TRBV19 with TRBJ2-3; 13 nucleotides line up with TRBD2. The CDR3 has 14 amino acids. After removal of 9 bases from V and 6 bases from J, the junction contained 6 bases not matched to a gene. CDR1 and CDR2 (germline): LNHDA, SQIVND (reference sequence).

This clonotype was seen repeatedly, ten times or more. The J gene is TRBJ2-1, the V gene TRBV5-5; TRBD1 is a possible D gene (6 bases). V was pared by 0 bases and J by 2 bases, with 9 bases between. The CDR3 runs to 15 residues. Per the germline V gene, CDR1 is SGHKS and CDR2 is YYEKEE (reference sequence). The CDR3 here is CASSLARGPYNEQFF. The CDR3 bases are TGTGCCAGCAGCTTGGCCAGGGGCCCCTACAATGAGCAGTTCTTC.

This clonotype has only a few counts. The gene calls are TRBV28 and TRBJ1-5; TRBD1 is a possible D gene (5 bases). This CDR3 comprises 14 residues. Trimming removed 4 bases from V and 8 bases from J, with 15 bases in between. The V gene's germline CDR1 is MDHEN and CDR2 SYDVKM. The CDR3 loop is CASSSDSWGKPQHF. DNA for the CDR3: TGTGCCAGCAGTTCGGATAGTTGGGGGAAGCCCCAGCATTTT.

This clonotype was picked up a small number of times. This chain links TRBV29-1 with TRBJ2-2; D may be TRBD2 (7 bases). The CDR3 covers 14 residues. Germline CDR1 is SQVTM and CDR2 is ANQGSEA. The germline V and J ends were trimmed by 6 bases and 5 bases, with 16 bases remaining between them. The CDR3 DNA follows: TGCAGCGTCACGGGGGGCACGGGGACCGGGGAGCTGTTTTTT. Its protein is CSVTGGTGTGELFF.

This clonotype was recorded a few times. The chain links TRBV28 to TRBJ2-5; 8 nucleotides match TRBD2. In germline, CDR1 is MDHEN, CDR2 SYDVKM. This CDR3 is 16 amino acids long. J was trimmed by 4 bases and V by 3 bases; bases with no gene match: 10. The CDR3 coding sequence is TGTGCCAGCAGTTTCATCCGGGAGGGCTCTCGAGAGACCCAGTACTTC. Encoded protein: CASSFIREGSRETQYF. The entire variable domain, with the rest obtained from reference TRBV28 and TRBJ2-5, is as follows: DVKVTQSSRYLVKRTGEKVFLECVQDMDHENMFWYRQDPGLGLRLIYFSYDVKMKEKGDIPEGYSVSREKKERFSLILESASTNQTSMYLCASSFIREGSRETQYFGPGTRLLVL.

The chain carries TRBV19 and TRBJ1-1; tentative D call: TRBD1 (5 bases). Deletions cut 3 bases from V and 6 bases from J, with 32 bases between. Germline V gene sequence: CDR1 LNHDA, CDR2 SQIVND (reference sequence). CDR3 length equals 20 residues. The CDR3: CASSMSLSGVTVLKTSEAFF. DNA of the CDR3: TGTGCCAGTAGTATGAGTTTGTCGGGGGTGACGGTGCTGAAGACGTCTGAAGCTTTCTTT.

J is TRBJ2-7 and V is TRBV12-3 or TRBV12-4; D not certain. Trimming stripped 3 bases from V and 0 bases from J, with 9 bases between. CDR3 size: 14 residues. The CDR3 here is CASSFSPSSYEQYF. CDR3 nucleotide sequence: TGTGCCAGCAGTTTTAGCCCTAGCTCCTACGAGCAGTACTTC.

This clonotype was found many times. The chain combines TRBV18 with TRBJ2-7, with D hard to call. Germline V CDR1 and CDR2: KGHSH, LQKENI. The V end lost 4 bases, the J end lost 2 bases, and 15 bases lay between the germline ends. The CDR3 has 15 amino acids. CDR3 loop: CASSQSRDRPYEQYF. In DNA, the CDR3 is TGTGCCAGCTCACAGTCAAGAGACCGACCCTACGAGCAGTACTTC. Complete variable domain (other parts from reference TRBV18 and TRBJ2-7): NAGVMQNPRHLVRRRGQEARLRCSPMKGHSHVYWYRQLPEEGLKFMVYLQKENIIDESGMPKERFSAEFPKEGPSILRIQQVVRGDSAAYFCASSQSRDRPYEQYFGPGTRLTVT.

This clonotype was picked up many times. The J gene is TRBJ2-1, the V gene TRBV4-1; 7 bases align to TRBD1. Germline V gene data show CDR1 as MGHRA and CDR2 as YSYEKL. This CDR3 has 15 residues. Trimming cost V 5 bases and J 0 bases; bases outside gene matches: 4. DNA of the CDR3: TGCGCCAGCAGCGCCCGACAGGGCTCCTACAATGAGCAGTTCTTC. The encoded protein is CASSARQGSYNEQFF.

This clonotype was observed many times. The chain carries TRBV4-1 and TRBJ2-5; tentative D call: TRBD1 (5 bases). V lost 5 bases, J lost 4 bases, and 20 bases lay in between. The CDR3 is 16 residues long. From germline, CDR1 is MGHRA and CDR2 YSYEKL. In nucleotides, the CDR3 is TGCGCCAGCAGCTGGAGCAGGGATCAGGCGAGAGAGACCCAGTACTTC. It codes for CASSWSRDQARETQYF.

This clonotype has ten or more counts. The chain has TRBV21-1 and TRBJ1-2; the D call of TRBD1 is as the table states it, not checked on the DNA. TRBV21-1 is marked as a pseudogene. The CDR3 has 13 residues. The CDR3 nucleotides are TGTGCCAGCACCCTGACAGGGGTCCTAGGCCACACCTTC. Protein: CASTLTGVLGHTF.

This clonotype was picked up many times. The chain recombines TRBV19 with TRBJ2-7; D perhaps matches TRBD2 (5 bases). This CDR3 has 13 amino acids. V lost 3 bases and J 9 bases, leaving 15 bases between the germline ends. Germline lookup yields CDR1 LNHDA and CDR2 SQIVND (reference sequence). CDR3 protein: CASSIGGGAGQYF. The CDR3 DNA follows: TGTGCCAGTAGTATCGGAGGAGGAGCTGGGCAGTACTTC.

Ten or more counts support this clonotype. The rearrangement links TRBV27 to TRBJ2-1, with 7 nucleotides matching TRBD2. The CDR3 has 17 residues. Germline-derived CDR1 and CDR2 are MNHEY and SMNVEV (reference sequence). V was clipped by 1 base and J by 1 base; unmatched bases: 7. CDR3 sequence: CASSLLGSGPSYNEQFF. The CDR3 DNA reads TGTGCCAGCAGTTTATTGGGTAGCGGGCCTTCCTACAATGAGCAGTTCTTC.

This clonotype has a count of ten or more. The chain joins TRBV27 to TRBJ2-7, with a possible D match to TRBD2 (5 bases). Trimming removed 4 bases from V and 4 bases from J, with 14 bases in between. The V gene's germline CDR1 is MNHEY and CDR2 SMNVEV (reference sequence). The CDR3 is 14 residues long. In nucleotides, the CDR3 is TGTGCCAGCAGTTCAGACGCCCCGGGGTACGAGCAGTACTTC. It specifies CASSSDAPGYEQYF.

This clonotype was recorded at least ten times. J is TRBJ1-5 and V is TRBV20-1; weak D call: TRBD1 (6 bases). This CDR3 has 14 amino acids. The germline V gene has CDR1 DFQATT and CDR2 SNEGSKA (reference sequence). V dropped 1 base and J dropped 1 base, with 8 bases sitting between them. Here the CDR3 reads CSARGGASNQPQHF. Written as DNA, the CDR3 is TGCAGTGCTAGAGGGGGGGCCAGCAATCAGCCCCAGCATTTT.

This clonotype has a count of ten or more. This rearrangement joins TRBV6-5 to TRBJ1-5; possibly TRBD1 for D (6 bases). The CDR3 is 15 residues long. CDR1 is MNHEY, CDR2 SVGAGI, per germline. V was shortened by 5 bases and J by 2 bases, with 13 bases between the two germline ends. The CDR3 protein is CASSKLRQGNQPQHF. The CDR3 DNA sequence: TGTGCCAGCAGTAAGCTCCGACAGGGCAATCAGCCCCAGCATTTT.

This clonotype has at least ten counts. J is TRBJ2-1 and V is TRBV20-1; 7 bases map to TRBD2. Germline values: CDR1 DFQATT, CDR2 SNEGSKA (reference sequence). V shed 3 bases, J shed 5 bases, and the junction held 7 bases outside the gene matches. The CDR3 totals 14 residues. CDR3 DNA sequence: TGCAGTGCTAGTAAGGCGGGGAGGGACAATGAGCAGTTCTTC. Amino acid sequence: CSASKAGRDNEQFF.

This clonotype showed up many times. This chain uses TRBV7-8 with TRBJ2-5; TRBD2 might be the D (5 bases). V was pared by 5 bases and J by 2 bases, with 12 bases between. Per germline, CDR1 SGHVS and CDR2 FQNEAQ. This CDR3 has 14 amino acids. CDR3 residues: CASSPPGVQETQYF. CDR3 nucleotides: TGTGCCAGCAGCCCCCCCGGGGTACAAGAGACCCAGTACTTC.

The chain is built from TRBV28 and TRBJ2-3; D is unresolved. V was clipped by 2 bases and J by 4 bases, with 7 bases between them. The CDR3 runs to 13 residues. Per germline, CDR1 MDHEN and CDR2 SYDVKM. CDR3 region: CASSLNSADTQYF. The CDR3 DNA follows: TGTGCCAGCAGTTTAAACAGCGCAGATACGCAGTATTTT.

The rearrangement links TRBV19 to TRBJ2-7; a possible D gene is TRBD2 (6 bases). The CDR3 spans 14 residues. Germline loops: CDR1 LNHDA, CDR2 SQIVND (reference sequence). Trimming shortened V by 8 bases and J by 5 bases, and 19 bases separated the two germline ends. The CDR3 nucleotides read TGTGCCAGTCAACGACTGGGGAGGACGGACGAGCAGTACTTC. Its translation is CASQRLGRTDEQYF.

There are a few counts of this clonotype. The V gene is TRBV28, the J gene TRBJ2-1; D may match TRBD1 or TRBD2 (5 bases each). CDR1 and CDR2 from the germline V gene are MDHEN and SYDVKM. V lost 6 bases, J lost 0 bases, and 21 bases lay in between. This CDR3 comprises 18 residues. CDR3 protein: CASRGDSPPGSSYNEQFF. CDR3 nucleotide sequence: TGTGCCAGCAGGGGCGACTCGCCCCCAGGGAGCTCCTACAATGAGCAGTTCTTC.

This clonotype was counted ten times or more. The chain joins TRBV4-3 to TRBJ2-1; D is possibly TRBD1 or TRBD2 (5 bases each). CDR1 is LGHNA, CDR2 YSLEER, per germline. The CDR3 runs to 15 residues. V gave up 3 bases and J gave up 8 bases, with 17 bases separating them. CDR3 in amino acids: CASSHSDSGQDEQFF. Here the CDR3 DNA reads TGCGCCAGCAGCCACTCCGACTCGGGGCAAGATGAGCAGTTCTTC.

In this sample, this clonotype turned up a few times. The chain joins TRBV25-1 to TRBJ2-3, with 10 nucleotides matching TRBD2. Germline V gene data show CDR1 as MGHDK and CDR2 as SYGVNS. The V gene end was trimmed by 6 bases and the J gene end by 1 base; junction bases not matched to a gene: 4. This CDR3 is built from 15 residues. CDR3 region: CASRLAGEGTDTQYF. The CDR3 region has the DNA TGTGCCAGCAGGCTAGCGGGGGAGGGCACAGATACGCAGTATTTT. The full variable domain, completed using reference TRBV25-1 and TRBJ2-3, is EADIYQTPRYLVIGTGKKITLECSQTMGHDKMYWYQQDPGMELHLIHYSYGVNSTEKGDLSSESTVSRIRTEHFPLTLESARPSHTSQYLCASRLAGEGTDTQYFGPGTRLTVL.

This clonotype was seen a handful of times. The rearrangement uses TRBV24-1 and TRBJ1-4, with D hard to call. The CDR3 has 14 amino acids. Trimming removed 3 bases at V and 7 bases at J, with 11 bases between. CDR1 is KGHDR, CDR2 SFDVKD, per germline. CDR3 in DNA: TGTGCCACCAGTGATCCCATCGGAGGTGAAAAACTGTTTTTT. The encoded protein is CATSDPIGGEKLFF.

This clonotype was seen only a few times. The genes are TRBV11-2 and TRBJ2-6, with 9 bases lining up with TRBD1. The CDR3 is made up of 17 amino acids. Germline trimming cut 5 bases from V and 0 bases from J; bases unmatched to any gene: 5. The germline V gene has CDR1 SGHAT and CDR2 FQNNGV. The CDR3 here is CASSPGTGFSGANVLTF. The CDR3 DNA sequence: TGTGCCAGCAGCCCCGGGACAGGGTTCTCTGGGGCCAACGTCCTGACTTTC.

This clonotype turned up a few times. V usage is TRBV27 and J usage is TRBJ2-2; no clear D gene. This CDR3 region has 12 residues. V shed 2 bases and J shed 6 bases, with 4 bases lying between them. Germline V gene lookup returns CDR1 MNHEY and CDR2 SMNVEV (reference sequence). CDR3 coding DNA: TGTGCCAGCAGTTTACCGTCCGGGGAGCTGTTTTTT. It codes for CASSLPSGELFF.

In this sample, this clonotype turned up many times. The chain is built from TRBV5-4 and TRBJ1-5; D is undetermined. Germline loops: CDR1 SGHNT, CDR2 YYREEE (reference sequence). V lost 4 bases and J 4 bases, leaving 18 bases between the germline ends. This CDR3 contains 16 residues. This chain's CDR3 is CASSIWVGKRNQPQHF. CDR3 in DNA: TGTGCCAGCAGCATTTGGGTAGGGAAGAGGAATCAGCCCCAGCATTTT.

This clonotype has just a few counts. The rearrangement uses TRBV27 and TRBJ2-1; TRBD1 agrees at 12 bases. Per germline, CDR1 MNHEY and CDR2 SMNVEV (reference sequence). The V gene end was trimmed by 2 bases and the J gene end by 5 bases; junction bases not matched to a gene: 4. The CDR3 extends over 16 amino acids. The CDR3 spells CASSLPGQGADNEQFF. In DNA, the CDR3 is TGTGCCAGCAGTTTACCGGGACAGGGGGCTGACAATGAGCAGTTCTTC.

This clonotype was counted at least ten times. The gene calls are TRBV27 and TRBJ2-1; D perhaps matches TRBD2 (6 bases). V gave up 2 bases and J gave up 4 bases, with 12 bases separating them. Germline V gene sequence: CDR1 MNHEY, CDR2 SMNVEV (reference sequence). The length of the CDR3 is 15 residues. The DNA of the CDR3 is TGTGCCAGCAGTTTAGCAGCGGGCGTATACAATGAGCAGTTCTTC. Amino acid sequence: CASSLAAGVYNEQFF.